A selection of T cell receptor beta chains follows, all from one sample in a study of cytotoxic CD8 clonotypes in ibrutinib-treated CLL. Assay used: immunoSEQ multiplex PCR; TCRdb lists only in-frame clones, some missing. The table records approximately 97,000 clones, approximately 71% of them present only once. Sequencing used PBMCs, obtained after 24 months of ibrutinib treatment. These receptors were collected from a human donor with chronic lymphocytic leukemia. The CDR3 runs from the conserved cysteine through the conserved F or W. The D gene is left open where the match is weak. A clone size is listed for some rows: how often the clone was seen (once, few, many), or a class if it is expanded.

d_gene	v_gene	abundance	j_gene	CDR3nt	CDR3aa
TRBD1	TRBV7-2	.	TRBJ1-2	TGTGCCAGCAGCTTAGATCGGTGGACAGGGAGTTTTTATGGCTACACCTTC	CASSLDRWTGSFYGYTF
TRBD1	TRBV27	.	TRBJ1-1	TGTGCCAGCAGTTTAGACGTCCCGGGACAGGGACCGCGATACACTGAAGCTTTCTTT	CASSLDVPGQGPRYTEAFF
.	TRBV7-9	once	TRBJ1-5	TGTGCCAGCAGCCCACAATCCCGGCATCAGCCCCAGCATTTT	CASSPQSRHQPQHF
TRBD2	TRBV27	many	TRBJ2-1	TGTGCCAGCAGTTTTGGGACTAGCGGACACTTCGGGCCTTACAATGAGCAGTTCTTC	CASSFGTSGHFGPYNEQFF
TRBD1	TRBV7-9	.	TRBJ2-2	TGTGCCAGCAGACCGGGACAGGGCAACACCGGGGAGCTGTTTTTT	CASRPGQGNTGELFF
TRBD2	TRBV5-1	.	TRBJ2-7	TGCGCCAGCAGCGTAACTAGCGGGGCTAAATACGAGCAGTACTTC	CASSVTSGAKYEQYF
.	TRBV9	.	TRBJ2-3	TGTGCCAGCAGTGAAGTCCGGGCCCTTCTAACCGATACGCAGTATTTT	CASSEVRALLTDTQYF
.	TRBV7-9	few	TRBJ1-1	TGTGCCAGCAGCTCTGGGCTTGGTAGGGGAGGCACTGAAGCTTTCTTT	CASSSGLGRGGTEAFF
TRBD1	TRBV18	few	TRBJ1-3	TGTGCCAGCTCACCGCCTAACGAGGGGGCCAGCTCTGGAAACACCATATATTTT	CASSPPNEGASSGNTIYF
TRBD2	TRBV18	.	TRBJ2-3	TGTGCCAGCTCACCGGGACTACAGGGCACAGATACGCAGTATTTT	CASSPGLQGTDTQYF
TRBD1	TRBV2	.	TRBJ2-3	TGTGCCAGCAGTCGGGACAGTAGCACAGATACGCAGTATTTT	CASSRDSSTDTQYF
TRBD1	TRBV27	.	TRBJ1-1	TGTGCCAGCAGGGGGGACAGGCCGAACACTGAAGCTTTCTTT	CASRGDRPNTEAFF
.	TRBV30	few	TRBJ1-3	TGTGCCTGGAGTCAAGGAAACTCTGGAAACACCATATATTTT	CAWSQGNSGNTIYF
.	TRBV4-1	.	TRBJ2-7	TGCGCCAGCAGCCAAGCCCAGGGGGGCGGACTCGAGCAGTACTTC	CASSQAQGGGLEQYF
.	TRBV7-9	few	TRBJ2-5	TGTGCCAGCAGCACCGTTAGCGGACAGTACCAAGAGACCCAGTACTTC	CASSTVSGQYQETQYF
.	TRBV28	.	TRBJ2-1	TGTGCCAGCAGTCTGCGACTCTACAATGAGCAGTTCTTC	CASSLRLYNEQFF
TRBD2	TRBV6-6	.	TRBJ2-1	TGTGCCAGCAGTTACGGAGGACTAGCAGACTACAATGAGCAGTTCTTC	CASSYGGLADYNEQFF
TRBD1	TRBV7-2	.	TRBJ2-1	TGTGCCAGCAGCCCGAGCGGAAGGGGGCAAGGATACAATGAGCAGTTCTTC	CASSPSGRGQGYNEQFF
.	TRBV11-2	.	TRBJ2-3	TGTGCCAGCAGCTTAGCGGGCGCCATTATGGATACGCAGTATTTT	CASSLAGAIMDTQYF
TRBD2	TRBV7-6	.	TRBJ2-1	TGTGCCAGCAGCCCCACAGCGGGGGCCAATGAGCAGTTCTTC	CASSPTAGANEQFF
.	TRBV5-1	many	TRBJ1-2	TGCGCCAGCAGCTTGGAAGGTGGAGGCTACACCTTC	CASSLEGGGYTF
TRBD1	TRBV28	.	TRBJ1-1	TGTGCCAGCAGCCCCGGGACAGGGGAGTCAAAAGCTTTCTTT	CASSPGTGESKAFF